This TCR beta chain was documented in a study of cytomegalovirus exposure and HLA in healthy donors. This clone was seen only once. Germline lookup yields CDR1 SNHLY and CDR2 FYNNEI. The CDR3 totals 15 residues. V trimming: 8 bases; J trimming: 1 base; junction bases outside the gene matches: 9. The PCR made use of 60 Vbeta and 13 Jbeta primers. Sequencing was performed with immunoSEQ multiplex PCR; in TCRdb, only in-frame clones are kept and a portion is missing. Here the sample spans some 110,000 clones, 79% being singletons. V is TRBV2 and J is TRBJ2-5, with 8 bases identical to TRBD2. The receptor's source is a young man in good health and CMV-seropositive. Sequences were obtained from PBMCs. The CDR3 spells CASCQAGGPQETQYF. In DNA, the CDR3 is TGTGCCAGCTGCCAGGCGGGAGGACCCCAAGAGACCCAGTACTTC. Complete variable domain (other parts from reference TRBV2 and TRBJ2-5): EPEVTQTPSHQVTQMGQEVILRCVPISNHLYFYWYRQILGQKVEFLVSFYNNEISEKSEIFDDQFSVERPDGSNFTLKIRSTKLEDSAMYFCASCQAGGPQETQYFGPGTRLLVL.